The 6 T cell receptor beta chains in this list originate from one sample, sequenced in a study of blood T cell repertoires in COVID-19. Assay: immunoSEQ multiplex PCR; the TCRdb copy retains only in-frame clones and omits some. The sample has around 260,000 clones; around 90% are singletons. The material sequenced was peripheral blood. These receptor sequences come from a woman aged 35 to 49 who had recovered from COVID-19.

CDR3 protein: CASNGLAGITDTQYF. In nucleotides, the CDR3 is TGTGCCAGCAACGGACTAGCGGGAATAACGGATACGCAGTATTTT. The chain employs TRBV6-5 and TRBJ2-3; 12 bases are shared with TRBD2. J was trimmed by 6 bases and V by 7 bases; bases with no gene match: 8. From germline, CDR1 is MNHEY and CDR2 SVGAGI. CDR3 length equals 15 residues.

The chain joins TRBV20-1 to TRBJ2-3; D is ambiguous. The ends were cut back, 3 bases at V and 2 bases at J, with 9 bases in the middle. CDR3 size: 13 residues. The germline gives CDR1 DFQATT, CDR2 SNEGSKA (reference sequence). The CDR3 DNA sequence: TGCAGTGCTAGTAGGCAGGACACAGATACGCAGTATTTT. It encodes CSASRQDTDTQYF.

The rearrangement uses TRBV19 and TRBJ2-1, with a possible D match to TRBD2 (5 bases). Trimming left V 6 bases short and J 4 bases short, with 10 bases between. CDR1 and CDR2 (germline): LNHDA, SQIVND (reference sequence). The CDR3 has 13 residues. This chain's CDR3 is CASRDGIYNEQFF. The CDR3 DNA is TGTGCCAGTAGAGACGGGATTTACAATGAGCAGTTCTTC.

The rearrangement links TRBV14 to TRBJ2-7, with 7 nucleotides matching TRBD1. The V gene end was trimmed by 1 base and the J gene end by 4 bases; junction bases not matched to a gene: 7. Germline V gives CDR1 SGHDN, CDR2 FVKESK. CDR3 length equals 15 residues. This chain's CDR3 is CASSQAGAGGYEQYF. CDR3 DNA sequence: TGTGCCAGCAGCCAAGCGGGTGCAGGGGGTTACGAGCAGTACTTC.

The chain couples TRBV10-3 to TRBJ2-1; TRBD1 aligns across 9 bases. The CDR3 covers 15 residues. V gave up 2 bases and J gave up 4 bases; unmatched junction bases: 3. CDR1 is ENHRY, CDR2 SYGVKD, per germline. CDR3 amino acids: CAISEGDRGYNEQFF. The DNA of the CDR3 is TGTGCCATCAGTGAGGGTGACAGGGGGTACAATGAGCAGTTCTTC.

V and J are TRBV5-1 and TRBJ2-4; 11 bases line up with TRBD2. The V segment lost 3 bases and the J segment 6 bases; nucleotides outside the gene matches: 8. Germline CDR1 reads SGHRS; CDR2 reads YFSETQ. The CDR3 is made up of 16 amino acids. Here the CDR3 reads CASSSPTSGKGNIQYF. The DNA for the CDR3 is TGCGCCAGCAGCTCCCCGACTAGCGGGAAGGGAAACATTCAGTACTTC.